A single sample is the source of the 26 T cell receptor beta chains below, sequenced in a study of CD8+CD57+ T cells in acquired aplastic anemia. Genomic DNA acted as the template from which TCR beta VDJ combination and CDR3 sequence profiling were carried out. TCRdb reanalysed the reads using MiXCR and keeps one entry per CDR3 protein. The sample lists 200,000 or so distinct CDR3 sequences, around 65% seen once, with roughly 50% in the top ten. The sample consisted of sorted CD4+, CD8+, or CD8+CD57+ T cells (not recorded which) from PBMCs. Every receptor here comes from a human donor with severe aplastic anemia or a healthy control (not recorded which).

This clonotype was picked up a small number of times. The genes are TRBV7-6 and TRBJ2-5; 13 bases match TRBD2. V lost 4 bases, J lost 5 bases, and 4 bases stayed unmatched. Looked up from germline, CDR1 is SGHVS and CDR2 is FNYEAQ. The CDR3 has 15 amino acids. The CDR3 here is CASSSLAGGPETQYF. CDR3 DNA: TGTGCCAGCAGCTCACTAGCGGGAGGGCCGGAGACCCAGTACTTC.

The V gene is TRBV19, the J gene TRBJ1-1, with D possibly matching TRBD1 (6 bases). This CDR3 is 14 amino acids long. V lost 6 bases and J lost 5, with 16 bases in between. CDR1 is LNHDA and CDR2 is SQIVND in the germline V gene (reference sequence). In DNA form, the CDR3 reads TGTGCCAGTAGCTTGGGGGCGATTGGGACTGAAGCTTTCTTT. Its protein product is CASSLGAIGTEAFF.

This clonotype was observed many times. The chain joins TRBV4-3 to TRBJ2-2; D gene ambiguous. This CDR3 is 13 amino acids long. Germline V gene sequence: CDR1 LGHNA, CDR2 YSLEER. V lost 1 base to trimming and J lost 8 bases, with 8 bases between them. CDR3 in amino acids: CASSQGNLGELFF. The CDR3 DNA reads TGCGCCAGCAGCCAAGGGAACTTAGGGGAGCTGTTTTTT.

This clonotype appeared once. The CDR3 DNA reads as TGCGCCAGCAGCTCCGGGGCGACTGGGGAGCTGTTTTTT. This sequence encodes CASSSGATGELFF. This chain links TRBV5-1 with TRBJ2-2; either TRBD1 or TRBD2 may fit D (5 bases each). CDR3 length equals 13 residues. Germline loops: CDR1 SGHRS, CDR2 YFSETQ. Trimming left V 3 bases short and J 8 bases short, with 11 bases between.

This clonotype was seen just once. The chain links TRBV12-3 or TRBV12-4 to TRBJ2-3, with 8 bases identical to TRBD1. The CDR3 sequence is 14 residues long. After removal of 6 bases from V and 6 bases from J, the junction contained 8 bases not matched to a gene. In nucleotides, the CDR3 is TGTGCCAGCAGCATGGACAGGGCTGAGGATACGCAGTATTTT. Protein sequence: CASSMDRAEDTQYF.

Ten or more counts support this clonotype. J is TRBJ1-2 and V is TRBV20-1; D perhaps matches TRBD1 (5 bases). Germline CDR1 and CDR2: DFQATT and SNEGSKA (reference sequence). The length of the CDR3 is 14 residues. With 0 bases removed from V and 3 bases from J, the gap between germline ends came to 11 bases. The chain's CDR3 is CSARDEGLDYGYTF. The CDR3 nucleotides read TGCAGTGCTAGAGATGAGGGGTTGGACTATGGCTACACCTTC.

In regard to this clonotype: Mismatch with germline at one junction end may stem from a read error. The chain recombines TRBV11-2 with TRBJ1-6; the D is unclear. CDR1 is SGHAT, CDR2 FQNNGV, per germline. This CDR3 comprises 14 residues. CDR3 amino acids: CASSLVAGLGALDF. The DNA of the CDR3 is TGTGCCAGCAGCTTAGTGGCAGGTCTAGGTGCCCTCGACTTT.

This clonotype was detected once. This sequence joins TRBV7-9 and TRBJ2-7; 8 bases match TRBD1. Trimming at V came to 2 bases and at J to 2 bases, leaving 8 bases not matched to a gene. Germline values: CDR1 SEHNR, CDR2 FQNEAQ (reference sequence). The CDR3 runs to 16 residues. DNA for the CDR3: TGTGCCAGCAGCTTAATGATCGGGACAGGTGCCTACGAGCAGTACTTC. Protein product: CASSLMIGTGAYEQYF.

The rearrangement joins TRBV7-2 to TRBJ2-7; 9 bases line up with TRBD2. Germline CDR1 reads SGHTA; CDR2 reads FQGNSA. The CDR3 spans 14 residues. Germline trimming cut 6 bases from V and 0 bases from J; bases unmatched to any gene: 3. The CDR3 DNA follows: TGTGCCAGCAGGTCTAGCGGGGCCTCCTACGAGCAGTACTTC. Encoded protein: CASRSSGASYEQYF.

This clonotype has a handful of counts. The chain recombines TRBV24-1 with TRBJ1-2; 8 bases map to TRBD1. Germline CDR1 reads KGHDR; CDR2 reads SFDVKD. The CDR3 is 14 residues long. V lost 2 bases and J lost 3; bases outside the gene matches: 1. In DNA, the CDR3 is TGTGCCACCAGTGATTGGGGACAGGACTATGGCTACACCTTC. It specifies CATSDWGQDYGYTF.

The J gene is TRBJ1-2, the V gene TRBV2; D unclear. Germline V gives CDR1 SNHLY, CDR2 FYNNEI. Between the trimmed V and J ends, which lost 4 bases and 4 bases, there was a span of 7 bases. There are 12 residues in the CDR3. The CDR3 coding sequence is TGTGCCAGCAGTGGCCGGGCCTATGGCTACACCTTC. As protein: CASSGRAYGYTF. Combining the CDR3 with reference TRBV2 and TRBJ1-2 gives the whole variable domain EPEVTQTPSHQVTQMGQEVILRCVPISNHLYFYWYRQILGQKVEFLVSFYNNEISEKSEIFDDQFSVERPDGSNFTLKIRSTKLEDSAMYFCASSGRAYGYTFGSGTRLTVV.

This chain uses TRBV29-1 with TRBJ2-7, with 10 bases identical to TRBD2. The DNA matches TRBJ2-1 better at its end, which makes the J call doubtful. Germline-derived CDR1 and CDR2 are SQVTM and ANQGSEA. The CDR3 consists of 14 residues. CDR3 coding DNA: TGCAGCGTCCAAACTAGCGGGGCCTACAATGAGCAGTTCTTC. It yields the protein CSVQTSGAYNEQFF.

The chain employs TRBV9 and TRBJ2-3; D gene uncertain. The CDR3 has 15 amino acids. V was shortened by 2 bases and J by 2 bases, with 12 bases between the two germline ends. Germline V lookup: CDR1 SGDLS, CDR2 YYNGEE. The CDR3 DNA reads as TGTGCCAGCAGCGTGAGCCCTCGCTCCACAGATACGCAGTATTTT. This gives the protein CASSVSPRSTDTQYF.

This chain links TRBV7-9 with TRBJ1-6, with TRBD1 as a possible D gene (6 bases). The CDR3 runs 16 residues. Germline lookup yields CDR1 SEHNR and CDR2 FQNEAQ (reference sequence). V was clipped by 8 bases and J by 5 bases, with 19 bases between them. For the CDR3, the DNA is TGTGCCAGCGCGAGGGGGACGGTCTCAGATAATTCACCCCTCCACTTT. This codes for CASARGTVSDNSPLHF.

The chain uses TRBV10-2 and TRBJ2-3, with 8 bases fitting TRBD2. The CDR3 runs to 17 residues. Trimming removed 7 bases from V and 1 base from J; junction bases left unmatched: 13. Germline CDR1 and CDR2: WSHSY and SAAADI. DNA of the CDR3: TGCGCCAGCACCTCTCCCGGGACTAGGAGTGGCACAGATACGCAGTATTTT. It encodes CASTSPGTRSGTDTQYF.

V and J are TRBV4-1 and TRBJ2-3; 14 nucleotides match TRBD2. The CDR3 has 20 amino acids. Germline CDR1 is MGHRA and CDR2 is YSYEKL. The trim removed 2 bases at V and 8 bases at J, leaving 18 bases unmatched. CDR3 region: CASSQLGLAGGLRRFGTQYF. CDR3 DNA: TGCGCCAGCAGCCAACTTGGACTAGCGGGGGGACTGAGGAGGTTTGGTACGCAGTATTTT.

The chain employs TRBV6-5 and TRBJ2-2; TRBD1 matches at 9 bases. The CDR3 sequence is 16 residues long. Germline V gene lookup returns CDR1 MNHEY and CDR2 SVGAGI. V was clipped by 1 base and J by 4 bases; unmatched bases: 4. CDR3 sequence reads: CASSYLQGAGTGELFF. The CDR3 nucleotides are TGTGCCAGCAGTTACTTACAGGGGGCGGGCACCGGGGAGCTGTTTTTT.

This chain connects TRBV2 to TRBJ1-3; 10 nucleotides line up with TRBD1. The germline gives CDR1 SNHLY, CDR2 FYNNEI. V lost 6 bases to trimming and J lost 2 bases; unmatched junction nucleotides: 10. The CDR3 has 17 amino acids. CDR3 in DNA: TGTGCCAGCAGGGGACAGGGGCGAGGAGTGGCTGGAAACACCATATATTTT. This gives the protein CASRGQGRGVAGNTIYF. Together with reference TRBV2 and TRBJ1-3, the CDR3 gives the full variable domain: EPEVTQTPSHQVTQMGQEVILRCVPISNHLYFYWYRQILGQKVEFLVSFYNNEISEKSEIFDDQFSVERPDGSNFTLKIRSTKLEDSAMYFCASRGQGRGVAGNTIYFGEGSWLTVV.

The rearrangement links TRBV7-6 to TRBJ2-7; D possibly corresponds to TRBD2 (7 bases). V was trimmed by 2 bases and J by 5 bases, leaving 19 bases between them. The germline gives CDR1 SGHVS, CDR2 FNYEAQ. This CDR3 has 16 residues. The CDR3 nucleotides are TGTGCCAGCAGCTTATTGGGTCGGGGGGCTCACCACGAGCAGTACTTC. Translation: CASSLLGRGAHHEQYF.

The chain joins TRBV10-3 to TRBJ1-1; D gene uncertain. Trimming removed 3 bases from V and 4 bases from J, with 15 bases in between. The CDR3 totals 15 residues. Germline V gene lookup returns CDR1 ENHRY and CDR2 SYGVKD. CDR3 region: CAISDPGDVSTEAFF. The CDR3 nucleotides are TGTGCCATCAGTGACCCGGGAGACGTTAGCACTGAAGCTTTCTTT.

The table lists this clonotype with many counts. The chain combines TRBV4-2 with TRBJ2-7; 8 bases fit TRBD1. J lost 4 bases, V lost 1 base, and 9 bases had no gene match. This CDR3 is built from 16 residues. The germline V gene encodes CDR1 LGHNA and CDR2 YNFKEQ. In DNA, the CDR3 is TGTGCCAGCAGCCAAGCCCTCGGGACAGGAGCTTACGAGCAGTACTTC. Protein product: CASSQALGTGAYEQYF.

This sequence joins TRBV15 and TRBJ1-1; tentative D call: TRBD1 (5 bases). Germline CDR1 is LNHNV and CDR2 is YYDKDF (reference sequence). There are 15 residues in the CDR3. V shed 2 bases and J shed 6 bases, with 16 bases lying between them. CDR3 residues: CATSRPGAVQAEAFF. CDR3 in DNA: TGTGCCACCAGCAGACCTGGGGCCGTTCAGGCTGAAGCTTTCTTT.

This clonotype was found a few times. This clone may be a read error of a much larger clone one base away. J is TRBJ1-2 and V is TRBV12-3 or TRBV12-4, with D perhaps matching TRBD1 (6 bases). V lost 6 bases and J 2 bases, leaving 10 bases between the germline ends. The CDR3 extends over 13 amino acids. The CDR3 reads CASSGQRNYGYTF. In nucleotides, the CDR3 is TGTGCCAGCAGCGGACAGAGAAACTATGGCTACACCTTC.

The chain couples TRBV20-1 to TRBJ1-2; D unclear. Germline CDR1 and CDR2: DFQATT and SNEGSKA (reference sequence). This CDR3 contains 14 residues. Deletions cut 0 bases from V and 5 bases from J, with 13 bases between. DNA for the CDR3: TGCAGTGCTAGAGATCAAGCCAGACCTTATGGCTACACCTTC. Translating it yields CSARDQARPYGYTF.

The V and J genes are TRBV19 and TRBJ1-1; tentative D call: TRBD1 (5 bases). Trimming removed 3 bases from V and 2 bases from J, with 10 bases in between. The germline CDR1 and CDR2 sequences are LNHDA and SQIVND (reference sequence). The CDR3 consists of 14 residues. The CDR3 reads CASSIDSLNTEAFF. The CDR3 region has the DNA TGTGCCAGTAGTATCGACAGCTTAAACACTGAAGCTTTCTTT.

The chain uses TRBV29-1 and TRBJ2-7, with D possibly being TRBD2 (6 bases). Germline CDR1 is SQVTM and CDR2 is ANQGSEA. Trimming removed 1 base at V and 6 bases at J, with 19 bases between. CDR3 size: 15 residues. The CDR3 DNA is TGCAGCGTTGAAGGTGGCAGCTCCTATAGCGGCGAGCAGTACTTC. Encoded protein: CSVEGGSSYSGEQYF.